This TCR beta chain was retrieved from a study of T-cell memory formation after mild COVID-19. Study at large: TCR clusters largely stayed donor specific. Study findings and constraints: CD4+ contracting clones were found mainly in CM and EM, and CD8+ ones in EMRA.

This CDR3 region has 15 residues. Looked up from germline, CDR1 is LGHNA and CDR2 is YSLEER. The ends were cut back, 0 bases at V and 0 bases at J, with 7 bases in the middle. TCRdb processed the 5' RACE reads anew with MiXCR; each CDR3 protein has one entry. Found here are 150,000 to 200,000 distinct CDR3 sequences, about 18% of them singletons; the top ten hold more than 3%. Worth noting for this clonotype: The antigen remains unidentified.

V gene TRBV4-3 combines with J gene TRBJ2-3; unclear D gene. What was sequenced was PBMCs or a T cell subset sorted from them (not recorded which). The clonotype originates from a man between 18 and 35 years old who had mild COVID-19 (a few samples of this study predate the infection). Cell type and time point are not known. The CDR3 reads CASSQDLLSTDTQYF. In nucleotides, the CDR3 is TGCGCCAGCAGCCAAGATCTACTAAGCACAGATACGCAGTATTTT.